Below are 21 T cell receptor beta chains sequenced from a single sample in a study of read filtering for tumor transcriptome and immune sequencing. From 400 to 450 ng of RNA, a library with molecular barcoded alpha/delta and beta/gamma adaptors was made. TCRdb ran MiXCR on the reads and lists one entry per CDR3 protein. The sample consists of 35,000 to 40,000 distinct CDR3 sequences, approximately 15% of them appearing once. The sample was a population of CD138-negative cells sorted from bone marrow. All receptors derive from a donor over 35 with multiple myeloma.

A few counts support this clonotype. A read error may be the cause here, since a much bigger clone is one base away. The chain couples TRBV7-2 to TRBJ1-1; 8 bases match TRBD1. Germline values: CDR1 SGHTA, CDR2 FQGNSA. This CDR3 is built from 11 residues. CDR3 sequence (DNA): TGTGCCAGCAGCTACGAGGGACAGGTACACTTT. Its translation is CASSYEGQVHF.

This clonotype was counted at least ten times. The chain is built from TRBV29-1 and TRBJ1-1, with D tentatively TRBD1 (6 bases). The V gene lost 7 bases and the J gene lost 5 bases, with 14 bases spanning the gap. This CDR3 spans 12 amino acids. CDR1 and CDR2 from the germline V gene are SQVTM and ANQGSEA. The CDR3, as DNA: TGCAGCGCCTACGGGGGGCGAACTGAAGCTTTCTTT. Translated: CSAYGGRTEAFF.

This clonotype was seen many times. The chain employs TRBV5-6 and TRBJ2-3; D unclear. The CDR3 has 16 amino acids. Trimming cost V 1 base and J 4 bases, with 16 bases left between them. In germline, CDR1 is SGHDT, CDR2 YYEEEE. The CDR3 nucleotides read TGTGCCAGCAGCTTGCCAGCGCCTCGTGGGGCAGATACGCAGTATTTT. Translated, it gives CASSLPAPRGADTQYF.

This clonotype was picked up many times. The V call is TRBV18, the J call TRBJ2-5, with D unclear. Trimming removed 2 bases from V and 5 bases from J, with 15 bases in between. From germline, CDR1 is KGHSH and CDR2 LQKENI. The length of the CDR3 is 15 residues. The CDR3 protein is CASSPIDPDWETQYF. CDR3 coding DNA: TGTGCCAGCTCACCAATTGACCCAGACTGGGAGACCCAGTACTTC.

This clonotype was seen at least ten times. This sequence joins TRBV7-6 and TRBJ2-1, with D tentatively TRBD1 (6 bases). The CDR3 extends over 14 amino acids. Looked up from germline, CDR1 is SGHVS and CDR2 is FNYEAQ. Trimming removed 1 base at V and 5 bases at J, with 9 bases between. The CDR3 DNA follows: TGTGCCAGCAGCTTAGAGCAGGGGAACAATGAGCAGTTCTTC. Translating it yields CASSLEQGNNEQFF.

There are many counts of this clonotype. The gene calls are TRBV20-1 and TRBJ1-1; D remains ambiguous. Trimming took 3 bases from V and 2 from J, leaving 13 bases between them. CDR3 length: 14 amino acids. Germline CDR1 reads DFQATT; CDR2 reads SNEGSKA (reference sequence). The CDR3 bases are TGCAGTGCTAGGCCACCGACGGAAAACACTGAAGCTTTCTTT. This sequence encodes CSARPPTENTEAFF.

The chain is built from TRBV20-1 and TRBJ2-3; no clear D. The CDR3 runs 15 residues. The V end lost 3 bases, the J end lost 4 bases, and 17 bases lay between the germline ends. The V gene's germline CDR1 is DFQATT and CDR2 SNEGSKA (reference sequence). The chain's CDR3 is CSASPPYVRSDTQYF. As DNA, the CDR3 is TGCAGTGCTAGTCCTCCCTACGTCCGATCAGATACGCAGTATTTT.

This clonotype was seen more than once but under ten times. A much larger clone lies a single base off, so this may be a read error. V usage is TRBV20-1 and J usage is TRBJ2-1; the D gene is possibly TRBD2 (6 bases). This CDR3 is 16 amino acids long. Germline assignment: CDR1 DFQATT and CDR2 SNEGSKA (reference sequence). V was cut by 7 bases and J by 5 bases, with 24 bases left in between. This chain's CDR3 is CSVLPSTGGNHNEQFF. The CDR3 DNA reads TGCAGTGTTCTCCCCTCGACTGGCGGGAACCACAATGAGCAGTTCTTC.

This clonotype was counted at least ten times. The V gene is TRBV27, the J gene TRBJ2-1, with 10 bases that match TRBD1. The CDR3 covers 15 residues. The ends lost 4 bases at V and 6 bases at J; junction bases unmatched: 6. Germline V gene sequence: CDR1 MNHEY, CDR2 SMNVEV (reference sequence). The DNA of the CDR3 is TGTGCCAGCAGTTCCGGGACAGGGGTTCTCAATGAGCAGTTCTTC. It is translated as CASSSGTGVLNEQFF.

Concerning this clonotype: Since a far larger clone is one base different, this is likely a read error. This chain connects TRBV4-1 to TRBJ2-1; TRBD2 matches at 12 bases. The CDR3 contains 16 residues. Germline CDR1 MGHRA, CDR2 YSYEKL. As DNA, the CDR3 is TGCGCCAGCAGCCAAGTGACTAGCGGGAGTCGTAATGAGCAGTCCTTC. Residues: CASSQVTSGSRNEQSF.

This clonotype was seen many times. The chain carries TRBV15 and TRBJ1-1; 10 positions match TRBD1. The germline V gene encodes CDR1 LNHNV and CDR2 YYDKDF (reference sequence). This CDR3 region has 17 residues. V shed 0 bases, J shed 5 bases, and the junction held 9 bases outside the gene matches. CDR3 bases: TGTGCCACCAGCAGAGATGGGACAGGGGCGTTGAGGACTGAAGCTTTCTTT. Translating it yields CATSRDGTGALRTEAFF.

This clonotype was recorded at least ten times. The chain links TRBV7-3 to TRBJ2-2, with D tentatively TRBD1 (6 bases). The V end lost 2 bases, the J end lost 3 bases, and 10 bases lay between the germline ends. Germline V gene sequence: CDR1 SGHTA, CDR2 FQGTGA. CDR3 length: 15 residues. Here the CDR3 DNA reads TGTGCCAGCAGCTTATCAGGGGCAGACACCGGGGAGCTGTTTTTT. Its translation: CASSLSGADTGELFF.

This clonotype has just a few counts. This may come from a read error, since a much larger clone is one base off. The chain employs TRBV5-1 and TRBJ2-7, with TRBD1 identical over 8 bases. The CDR3 is made up of 16 amino acids. Losses at the gene ends were 4 bases for V and 3 bases for J; bases not matched to a gene: 12. Germline V gene data show CDR1 as SGHRS and CDR2 as YFSETQ. This chain's CDR3 is CASSVAGAGGIYEQYF. CDR3 nucleotides: TGCGCCAGCAGCGTGGCCGGTGCAGGGGGCATCTACGAGCAGTACTTC.

This clonotype was detected many times. This chain connects TRBV2 to TRBJ1-5, with D possibly being TRBD1 (5 bases). Trimming stripped 5 bases from V and 2 bases from J, with 10 bases between. Germline lookup yields CDR1 SNHLY and CDR2 FYNNEI. This CDR3 has 14 amino acids. CDR3 amino acids: CASSRSRGNQPQHF. The CDR3 DNA sequence: TGTGCCAGCAGTCGAAGCAGGGGCAATCAGCCCCAGCATTTT.

Many counts were recorded for this clonotype. The chain recombines TRBV25-1 with TRBJ2-1; D is unclear. The germline V and J ends were trimmed by 2 bases and 9 bases, with 17 bases remaining between them. Germline CDR1 and CDR2: MGHDK and SYGVNS. The CDR3 covers 15 residues. CDR3 DNA: TGTGCCAGCAGTGAAGCGGCAGGCCGATGGGGTGAGCAGTTCTTC. Protein: CASSEAAGRWGEQFF.

In this sample, this clonotype turned up many times. The genes are TRBV29-1 and TRBJ2-3, with TRBD1 as a possible D gene (5 bases). With 6 bases removed from V and 5 bases from J, the gap between germline ends came to 12 bases. Germline CDR1 is SQVTM and CDR2 is ANQGSEA. CDR3 length: 12 amino acids. The CDR3 spells CSVERGQDTQYF. The CDR3 coding sequence is TGCAGCGTGGAAAGAGGACAAGATACGCAGTATTTT.

This clonotype was recorded at least ten times. Compared with germline, one end of the junction differs, possibly owing to a read error. The chain joins TRBV7-8 to TRBJ1-5; D is perhaps TRBD1 (6 bases). The CDR3 sequence is 16 residues long. The germline gives CDR1 SGHVS, CDR2 FQNEAQ. The CDR3 sequence is CASSWSSTGKDHPQHF. As DNA, the CDR3 is TGTGCCAGCAGCTGGTCGTCGACAGGAAAGGATCATCCCCAGCATTTT.

This clonotype has ten or more counts. The gene calls are TRBV7-9 and TRBJ1-5, with a tentative D call TRBD1 (5 bases). Trimming took 0 bases from V and 6 from J, leaving 18 bases between them. CDR1 is SEHNR and CDR2 is FQNEAQ in the germline V gene (reference sequence). The CDR3 totals 17 residues. CDR3 loop: CASSLAGFGDGGQPQHF. In nucleotides, the CDR3 is TGTGCCAGCAGCTTAGCGGGTTTTGGGGACGGGGGTCAGCCCCAGCATTTT.

This clonotype was picked up many times. The genes are TRBV15 and TRBJ1-5; TRBD1 agrees at 9 bases. Germline CDR1 is LNHNV and CDR2 is YYDKDF (reference sequence). V was pared by 0 bases and J by 5 bases, with 11 bases of the junction left unmatched. There are 18 residues in the CDR3. The CDR3 region is CATSRDFGPGQGYQPQHF. The CDR3 DNA reads as TGTGCCACCAGCAGAGATTTTGGGCCGGGACAGGGTTATCAGCCCCAGCATTTT.

This clonotype was seen ten or more times. The rearrangement uses TRBV7-2 and TRBJ2-5; no definite D call. Trimming removed 5 bases at V and 5 bases at J, with 15 bases between. This CDR3 has 14 amino acids. From germline, CDR1 is SGHTA and CDR2 FQGNSA. The CDR3 DNA sequence: TGTGCCAGCAGCGCCCGACGGGCTGGGGAGACCCAGTACTTC. Translating it yields CASSARRAGETQYF.

This clonotype was recorded many times. The chain couples TRBV2 to TRBJ1-5; D gene unclear. The CDR3 sequence is 13 residues long. Germline V gives CDR1 SNHLY, CDR2 FYNNEI. Trimming pared 3 bases from V and 8 bases from J, leaving 11 bases between. This CDR3 reads CASSEEEGKPQHF. The DNA for the CDR3 is TGTGCCAGCAGTGAGGAGGAAGGGAAGCCCCAGCATTTT.